What follows are 18 T cell receptor beta chains derived from one specimen sequenced in a study of post-analysis software for immune sequencing data. Overall study findings and caveats: Patients carried a few TRBV segments more frequently than controls did, and TRBV5-6, TRBV5-1 and TRBV20-1 were among them.

The antigens these receptors bind are not known. TCR beta libraries were prepared from cDNA with unique molecular identifiers. Each CDR3 protein is one row after TCRdb ran MiXCR on the PCR reads. The top ten clones hold more than 1.5% of a sample with approximately 570,000 distinct CDR3 sequences, roughly 46% of them seen once. Sample: blood. All receptors derive from a girl aged 5 to 17 with multiple sclerosis.

The chain has TRBV12-3 or TRBV12-4 and TRBJ2-4; 9 nucleotides match TRBD1. The CDR3 consists of 13 residues. V trimming: 6 bases; J trimming: 8 bases; junction bases outside the gene matches: 5. The CDR3 loop reads CASRPDRGDIQYF. CDR3 DNA sequence: TGTGCCAGCAGACCCGACAGGGGGGACATTCAGTACTTC.

This sequence joins TRBV9 and TRBJ2-1; a possible D gene is TRBD2 (6 bases). Per the germline V gene, CDR1 is SGDLS and CDR2 is YYNGEE. The CDR3 sequence is 15 residues long. V was shortened by 0 bases and J by 5 bases, with 12 bases between the two germline ends. CDR3 DNA: TGTGCCAGCAGCGTAGTAACTAGCCCTAACAATGAGCAGTTCTTC. Translated: CASSVVTSPNNEQFF.

This clonotype was found a few times. The rearrangement links TRBV12-3 or TRBV12-4 to TRBJ2-1; the D gene is possibly TRBD1 (6 bases). V was cut by 6 bases and J by 0 bases, with 12 bases left in between. This CDR3 has 15 amino acids. For the CDR3, the DNA is TGTGCCAGCAGCTTGAGGGGGAGCTCCTACAATGAGCAGTTCTTC. Translating it yields CASSLRGSSYNEQFF.

This clonotype was counted ten times or more. The chain joins TRBV9 to TRBJ2-7; D is perhaps TRBD1 (5 bases). The CDR3 runs 13 residues. Germline CDR1 is SGDLS and CDR2 is YYNGEE. V dropped 3 bases and J dropped 1 base, with 8 bases sitting between them. The CDR3 loop is CASSATGSYEQYF. CDR3 DNA sequence: TGTGCCAGCAGCGCTACAGGATCCTACGAGCAGTACTTC.

This chain joins TRBV7-2 and TRBJ2-2, with D hard to call. V was shortened by 0 bases and J by 5 bases, with 7 bases between the two germline ends. Germline lookup yields CDR1 SGHTA and CDR2 FQGNSA. This CDR3 contains 14 residues. This CDR3 is CASSLAAVTGELFF. CDR3 in DNA: TGTGCCAGCAGCTTAGCCGCAGTAACCGGGGAGCTGTTTTTT.

Written as DNA, the CDR3 is TGTGCCAGCAGCTTAGGTCCCCAGGGGGCCTATTGGGATACGCAGTATTTT. Amino acid sequence: CASSLGPQGAYWDTQYF. The chain uses TRBV11-1 and TRBJ2-3; 8 positions match TRBD1. With V trimmed by 1 base and J by 6 bases, 12 bases remained unmatched. Per germline, CDR1 SGHAT and CDR2 FQDESV (reference sequence). The CDR3 extends over 17 amino acids.

This clonotype was observed a few times. J is TRBJ2-5 and V is TRBV9; D possibly corresponds to TRBD1 (5 bases). The CDR3 spans 14 residues. Germline CDR1 is SGDLS and CDR2 is YYNGEE. V was shortened by 3 bases and J by 1 base, with 10 bases between the two germline ends. The CDR3 is CASSEPDTQETQYF. The DNA of the CDR3 is TGTGCCAGCAGCGAACCGGACACCCAAGAGACCCAGTACTTC. The entire variable domain, with the rest obtained from reference TRBV9 and TRBJ2-5, is as follows: DSGVTQTPKHLITATGQRVTLRCSPRSGDLSVYWYQQSLDQGLQFLIQYYNGEERAKGNILERFSAQQFPDLHSELNLSSLELGDSALYFCASSEPDTQETQYFGPGTRLLVL.

V usage is TRBV10-2 and J usage is TRBJ2-5; D may match TRBD1 or TRBD2 (5 bases each). Germline V gene lookup returns CDR1 WSHSY and CDR2 SAAADI. V was clipped by 8 bases and J by 2 bases, with 15 bases between them. The CDR3 contains 14 residues. The chain's CDR3 is CASEDWDVQETQYF. CDR3 sequence (DNA): TGCGCCAGCGAGGATTGGGACGTTCAAGAGACCCAGTACTTC.

This clonotype occurred a few times. The genes are TRBV5-6 and TRBJ2-7, with 11 positions matching TRBD2. V shed 2 bases and J 9 bases; nucleotides not matched to a gene: 4. Germline CDR1 is SGHDT and CDR2 is YYEEEE. The CDR3 consists of 13 residues. CDR3 in amino acids: CASSFVLAGGQYF. As DNA, the CDR3 is TGTGCCAGCAGCTTCGTGCTAGCGGGGGGGCAGTACTTC.

This clonotype was detected only a few times. The chain employs TRBV12-3 or TRBV12-4 and TRBJ2-1; 13 bases are shared with TRBD2. The CDR3 totals 18 residues. The trim removed 6 bases at V and 0 bases at J, leaving 8 bases unmatched. The CDR3 DNA sequence: TGTGCCAGCAGCCAGGGACTAGCGGGATGGAGCTCCTACAATGAGCAGTTCTTC. Translating it yields CASSQGLAGWSSYNEQFF.

The rearrangement links TRBV20-1 to TRBJ2-3, with D unresolved. This CDR3 has 16 residues. The V gene's germline CDR1 is DFQATT and CDR2 SNEGSKA (reference sequence). Trimming shortened V by 0 bases and J by 4 bases, and 17 bases separated the two germline ends. In DNA, the CDR3 is TGCAGTGCTAGAGATTTCCCCCTCATCGGCGCAGATACGCAGTATTTT. This codes for CSARDFPLIGADTQYF.

This clonotype was observed a few times. This chain links TRBV4-1 with TRBJ2-1, with TRBD2 matching 11 bases. CDR3 length equals 16 residues. Germline V gene data show CDR1 as MGHRA and CDR2 as YSYEKL. The J segment lost 6 bases and the V segment lost 5 bases, leaving 9 bases of the junction unmatched. For the CDR3, the DNA is TGCGCCAGCAGCGTTATAGCGGGAGGGGCGCCCAATGAGCAGTTCTTC. This gives the protein CASSVIAGGAPNEQFF.

To note about this clonotype: The junction does not match germline at one end; this may be a read error. CDR3 residues: CANSSLAARRDIQYF. The CDR3 DNA reads as TGTGCCAACAGCTCGTTAGCGGCCAGAAGGGACATTCAGTACTTC. This chain links TRBV5-5 with TRBJ2-4; D is perhaps TRBD2 (6 bases). The CDR3 sequence is 15 residues long. CDR1 SGHKS and CDR2 YYEKEE come from the germline V gene (reference sequence).

This clonotype appeared a few times. V gene TRBV20-1 combines with J gene TRBJ1-1; D is perhaps TRBD1 (5 bases). Germline V CDR1 and CDR2: DFQATT, SNEGSKA (reference sequence). V lost 6 bases and J lost 2, with 19 bases in between. The CDR3 contains 15 residues. The CDR3 reads CSAKGGGADNTEAFF. CDR3 bases: TGCAGTGCCAAAGGTGGAGGGGCAGACAACACTGAAGCTTTCTTT.

The V call is TRBV27, the J call TRBJ2-3; D is possibly TRBD1 (6 bases). There are 18 residues in the CDR3. Trimming took 0 bases from V and 3 from J, leaving 19 bases between them. CDR1 MNHEY and CDR2 SMNVEV come from the germline V gene (reference sequence). CDR3 amino acids: CASSLSPQGVRTTDTQYF. CDR3 nucleotides: TGTGCCAGCAGTTTATCGCCACAGGGAGTTAGGACAACAGATACGCAGTATTTT.

The rearrangement links TRBV19 to TRBJ2-7, with no clear D. Matching the DNA end better, TRBJ2-4 makes the J call doubtful. CDR1 is LNHDA and CDR2 is SQIVND in the germline V gene (reference sequence). The CDR3 contains 11 residues. This CDR3 reads CASRKADIQYF. The CDR3 DNA is TGTGCCAGTAGGAAGGCGGACATTCAGTACTTC.

CDR3 in DNA: TGCAGTGCTAGAGGGGAGGACCTTAGGGAGCAGTACTTC. Protein: CSARGEDLREQYF. This chain links TRBV20-1 with TRBJ2-7, with D possibly matching TRBD2 (6 bases). Trimming took off 1 base at V and 7 bases at J, with 14 bases between the two ends. CDR1 and CDR2 from the germline V gene are DFQATT and SNEGSKA (reference sequence). The CDR3 extends over 13 amino acids.

Only a few counts were recorded for this clonotype. The chain couples TRBV5-1 to TRBJ2-1; 10 bases fit TRBD2. Germline V gives CDR1 SGHRS, CDR2 YFSETQ. V was pared by 3 bases and J by 0 bases, with 15 bases of the junction left unmatched. The CDR3 runs to 20 residues. In DNA, the CDR3 is TGCGCCAGCAGCTCGCTAGCGGGGGCCTCAACAACGAGCTCCTACAATGAGCAGTTCTTC. Its protein is CASSSLAGASTTSSYNEQFF.